This T cell receptor delta chain is drawn from a study of γδ T cells in repeated Plasmodium falciparum infection. Study-wide results and limits: Donors in Mali lived in a small rural village, largely one ethnic group. Vdelta2-negative gammadelta repertoires appeared less diverse and less shared in Malian than Australian children. Many TCRgamma sequences overlapped between individuals in stable Vgamma9/Vdelta2+ repertoires.

Gammadelta T cells were flow-sorted from PBMC into Vgamma9/Vdelta2+ and Vdelta2-negative populations for bulk analysis. In this sample, this clone turned up a few times. Its matching antigen is unknown. This likely reflects a read error, since a far larger clone is one base away. The same CDR3 can be traced to other DNA sequences in this sample. Sequencing covered both gamma and delta TCR chains per sample. TCRdb redid clone calling on the multiplex PCR reads using CATT. Of about 57,000 delta-chain clones in the sample, around 1.7% were seen once. The V segment lost 1 base and the J segment 4 bases; nucleotides outside the gene matches: 21. CDR3 length: 20 residues. In germline, CDR1 is TSWWSYY, CDR2 QGS.

This chain joins TRDV1 and TRDJ1; 7 bases are a match to TRDD3. Germline matching of the DNA provided the J gene here, since TCRdb leaves it blank. What was sequenced was gamma-delta T cells from blood. The TCR sequence derives from a pool of human donors (malaria-infected and uninfected, not separated). This CDR3 reads CALGEPGALRSGGSSDKLIF. DNA of the CDR3: TGTGCTCTTGGGGAACCGGGAGCCCTACGCTCCGGGGGATCAAGCGATAAACTCATCTTT.